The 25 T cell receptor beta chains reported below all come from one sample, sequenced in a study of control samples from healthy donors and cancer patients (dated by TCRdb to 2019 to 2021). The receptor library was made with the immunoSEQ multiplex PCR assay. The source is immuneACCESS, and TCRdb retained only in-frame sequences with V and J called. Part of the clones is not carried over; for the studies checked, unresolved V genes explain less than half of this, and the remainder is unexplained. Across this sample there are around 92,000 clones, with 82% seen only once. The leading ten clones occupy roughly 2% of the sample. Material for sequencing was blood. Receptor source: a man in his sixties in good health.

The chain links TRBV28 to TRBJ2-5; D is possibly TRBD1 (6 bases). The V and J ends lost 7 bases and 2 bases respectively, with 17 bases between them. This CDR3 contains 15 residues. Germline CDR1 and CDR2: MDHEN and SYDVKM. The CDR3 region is CASTLQQGLQETQYF. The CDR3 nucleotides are TGTGCCAGCACCCTCCAACAGGGCTTACAAGAGACCCAGTACTTC.

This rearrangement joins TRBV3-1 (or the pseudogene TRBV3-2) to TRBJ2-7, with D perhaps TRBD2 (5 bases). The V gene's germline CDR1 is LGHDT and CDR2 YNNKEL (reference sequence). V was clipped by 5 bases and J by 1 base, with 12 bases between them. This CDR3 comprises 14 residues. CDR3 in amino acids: CASSVRDRSYEQYF. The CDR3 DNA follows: TGTGCCAGCAGCGTCCGGGATAGGTCCTACGAGCAGTACTTC.

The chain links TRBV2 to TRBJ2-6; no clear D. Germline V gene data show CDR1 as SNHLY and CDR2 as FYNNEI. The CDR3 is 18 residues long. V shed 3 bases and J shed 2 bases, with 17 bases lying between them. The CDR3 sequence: CASSDGILSITGANVLTF. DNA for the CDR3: TGTGCCAGCAGTGACGGCATTCTCTCCATCACTGGGGCCAACGTCCTGACTTTC.

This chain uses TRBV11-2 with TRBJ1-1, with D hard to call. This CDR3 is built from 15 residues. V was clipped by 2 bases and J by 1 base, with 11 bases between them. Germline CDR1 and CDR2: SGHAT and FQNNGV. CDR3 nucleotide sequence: TGTGCCAGCAGCTTATCTCGGCAGGAGAACACTGAAGCTTTCTTT. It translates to CASSLSRQENTEAFF.

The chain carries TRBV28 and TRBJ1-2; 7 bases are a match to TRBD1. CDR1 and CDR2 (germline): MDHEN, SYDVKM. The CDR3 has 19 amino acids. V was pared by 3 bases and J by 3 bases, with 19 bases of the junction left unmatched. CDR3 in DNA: TGTGCCAGCAGTTTCCCCAACGAGACAGGGAAAGGTCGTGACTATGGCTACACCTTC. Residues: CASSFPNETGKGRDYGYTF.

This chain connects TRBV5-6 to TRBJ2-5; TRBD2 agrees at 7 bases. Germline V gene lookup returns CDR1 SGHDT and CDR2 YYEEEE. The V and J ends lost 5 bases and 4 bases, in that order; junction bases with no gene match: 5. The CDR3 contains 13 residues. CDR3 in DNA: TGTGCCAGCAGTGGGTGGGGGGGAGAGACCCAGTACTTC. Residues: CASSGWGGETQYF.

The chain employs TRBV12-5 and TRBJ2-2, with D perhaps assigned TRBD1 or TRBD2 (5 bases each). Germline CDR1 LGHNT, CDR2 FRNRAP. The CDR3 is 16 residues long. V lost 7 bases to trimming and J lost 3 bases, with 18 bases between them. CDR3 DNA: TGTGCTAGTGACGGGGCCGGGGTATGGGACACCGGGGAGCTGTTTTTT. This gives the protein CASDGAGVWDTGELFF.

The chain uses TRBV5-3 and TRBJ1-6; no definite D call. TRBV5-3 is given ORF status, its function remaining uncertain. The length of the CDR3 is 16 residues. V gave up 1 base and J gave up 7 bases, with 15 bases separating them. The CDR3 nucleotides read TGTGCCAGAAGCTTGTTATGGCGCCGGAGGAATTCACCCCTCCACTTT. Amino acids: CARSLLWRRRNSPLHF.

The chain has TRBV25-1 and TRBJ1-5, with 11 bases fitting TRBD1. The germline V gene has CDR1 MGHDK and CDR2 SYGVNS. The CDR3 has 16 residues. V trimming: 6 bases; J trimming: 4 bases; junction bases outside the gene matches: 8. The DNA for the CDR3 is TGTGCCAGCAGCCAAACCGGGACAGGGGGTAATCAGCCCCAGCATTTT. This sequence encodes CASSQTGTGGNQPQHF.

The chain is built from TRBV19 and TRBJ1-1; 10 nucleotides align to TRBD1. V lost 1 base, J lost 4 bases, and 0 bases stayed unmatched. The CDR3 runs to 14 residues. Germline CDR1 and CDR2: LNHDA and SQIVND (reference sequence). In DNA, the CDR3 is TGTGCCAGTAGTATAGGACAGGGGGCCACTGAAGCTTTCTTT. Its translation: CASSIGQGATEAFF.

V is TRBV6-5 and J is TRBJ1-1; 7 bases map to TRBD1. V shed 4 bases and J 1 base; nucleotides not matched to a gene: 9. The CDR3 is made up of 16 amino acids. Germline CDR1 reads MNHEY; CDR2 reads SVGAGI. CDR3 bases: TGTGCCAGCAGTTTCCGCTCGACAGGGACGAACACTGAAGCTTTCTTT. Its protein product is CASSFRSTGTNTEAFF.

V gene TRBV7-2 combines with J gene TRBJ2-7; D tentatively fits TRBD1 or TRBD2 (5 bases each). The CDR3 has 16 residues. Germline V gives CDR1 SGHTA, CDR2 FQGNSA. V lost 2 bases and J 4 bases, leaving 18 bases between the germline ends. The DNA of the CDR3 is TGTGCCAGCAGCTTACCCTCCGGGACGACCCTGTACGAGCAGTACTTC. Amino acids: CASSLPSGTTLYEQYF.

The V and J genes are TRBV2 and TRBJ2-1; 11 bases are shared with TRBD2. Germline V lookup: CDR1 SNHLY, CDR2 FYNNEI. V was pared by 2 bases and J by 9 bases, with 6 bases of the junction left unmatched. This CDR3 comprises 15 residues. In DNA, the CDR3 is TGTGCCAGCAGTGAAATTCGGCTAGCGGGAGGTGAGCAGTTCTTC. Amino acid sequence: CASSEIRLAGGEQFF. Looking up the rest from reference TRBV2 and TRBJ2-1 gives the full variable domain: EPEVTQTPSHQVTQMGQEVILRCVPISNHLYFYWYRQILGQKVEFLVSFYNNEISEKSEIFDDQFSVERPDGSNFTLKIRSTKLEDSAMYFCASSEIRLAGGEQFFGPGTRLTVL.

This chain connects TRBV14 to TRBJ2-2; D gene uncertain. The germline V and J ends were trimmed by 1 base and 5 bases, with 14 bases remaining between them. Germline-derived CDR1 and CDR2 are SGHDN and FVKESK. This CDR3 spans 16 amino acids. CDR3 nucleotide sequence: TGTGCCAGCAGCCAAGCGCTGACCCTGAGGACCGGGGAGCTGTTTTTT. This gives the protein CASSQALTLRTGELFF.

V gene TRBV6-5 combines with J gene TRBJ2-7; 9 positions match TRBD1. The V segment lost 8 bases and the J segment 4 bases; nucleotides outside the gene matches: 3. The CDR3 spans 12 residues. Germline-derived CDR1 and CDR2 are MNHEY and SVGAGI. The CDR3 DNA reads TGTGCCAGCGGGGACAGGGCGTACGAGCAGTACTTC. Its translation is CASGDRAYEQYF.

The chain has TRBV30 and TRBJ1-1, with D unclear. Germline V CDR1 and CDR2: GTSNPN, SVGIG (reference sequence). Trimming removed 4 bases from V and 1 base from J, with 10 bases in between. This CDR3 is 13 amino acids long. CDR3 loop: CAWTWTGNTEAFF. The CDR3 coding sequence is TGTGCCTGGACCTGGACGGGGAACACTGAAGCTTTCTTT.

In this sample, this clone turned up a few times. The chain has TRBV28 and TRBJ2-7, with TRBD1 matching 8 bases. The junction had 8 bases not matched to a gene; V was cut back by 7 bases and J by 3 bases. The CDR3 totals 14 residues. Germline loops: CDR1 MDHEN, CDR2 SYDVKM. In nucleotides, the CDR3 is TGTGCCAGCACCCGGCAGGGGGCCAACTACGAGCAGTACTTC. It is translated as CASTRQGANYEQYF.

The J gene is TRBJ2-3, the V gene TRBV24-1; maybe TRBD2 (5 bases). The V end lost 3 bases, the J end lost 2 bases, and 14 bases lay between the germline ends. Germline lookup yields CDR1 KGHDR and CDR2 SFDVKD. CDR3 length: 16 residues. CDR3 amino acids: CATSDLASTYTDTQYF. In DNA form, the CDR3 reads TGTGCCACCAGTGATCTAGCCTCGACCTACACAGATACGCAGTATTTT.

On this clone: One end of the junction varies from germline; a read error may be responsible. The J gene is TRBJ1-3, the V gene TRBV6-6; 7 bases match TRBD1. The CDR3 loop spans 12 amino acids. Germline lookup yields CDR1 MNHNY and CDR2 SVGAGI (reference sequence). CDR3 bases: TGTGCCAGCAGTTACTCTGGGCAGGGGGAAAGTTTT. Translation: CASSYSGQGESF.

The CDR3 nucleotides are TGCGCCAGCAGCTGGGGGGGACAGGGGAACACTGAAGCTTTCTTT. It specifies CASSWGGQGNTEAFF. The genes are TRBV5-1 and TRBJ1-1; 9 positions match TRBD1. The J segment lost 1 base and the V segment lost 3 bases, leaving 4 bases of the junction unmatched. Germline V lookup: CDR1 SGHRS, CDR2 YFSETQ. The CDR3 is 15 residues long.

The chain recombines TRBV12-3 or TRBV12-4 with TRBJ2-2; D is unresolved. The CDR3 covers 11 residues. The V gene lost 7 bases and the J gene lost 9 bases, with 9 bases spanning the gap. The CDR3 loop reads CASTLGRELFF. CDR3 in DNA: TGTGCCAGCACCCTGGGTCGGGAGCTGTTTTTT.

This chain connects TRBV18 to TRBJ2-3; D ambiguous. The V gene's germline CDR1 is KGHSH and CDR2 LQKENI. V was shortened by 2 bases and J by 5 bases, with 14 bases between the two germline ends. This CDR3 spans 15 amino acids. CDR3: CASSPNGLPGDTQYF. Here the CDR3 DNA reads TGTGCCAGCTCACCAAATGGCCTCCCGGGAGATACGCAGTATTTT.

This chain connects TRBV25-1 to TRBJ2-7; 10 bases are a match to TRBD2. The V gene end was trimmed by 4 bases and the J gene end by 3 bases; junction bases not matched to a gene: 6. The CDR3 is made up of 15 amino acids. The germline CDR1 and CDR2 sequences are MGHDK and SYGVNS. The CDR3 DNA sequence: TGTGCCAGCAGTGTGAATAGCGGGAGGTACTACGAGCAGTACTTC. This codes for CASSVNSGRYYEQYF.

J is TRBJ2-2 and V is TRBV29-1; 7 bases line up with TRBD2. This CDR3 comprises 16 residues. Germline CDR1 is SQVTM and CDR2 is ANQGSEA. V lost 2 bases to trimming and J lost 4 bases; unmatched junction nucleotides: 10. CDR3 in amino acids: CSVERRGRGSTGELFF. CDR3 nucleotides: TGCAGCGTTGAACGACGGGGGAGGGGTAGCACCGGGGAGCTGTTTTTT.

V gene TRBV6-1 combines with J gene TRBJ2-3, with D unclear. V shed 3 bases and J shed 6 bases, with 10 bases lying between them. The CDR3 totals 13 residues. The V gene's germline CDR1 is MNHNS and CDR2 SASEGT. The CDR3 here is CASSETPVDTQYF. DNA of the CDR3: TGTGCCAGCAGTGAGACCCCCGTGGATACGCAGTATTTT.